This TCR beta chain was recorded in a study of cytotoxic CD8 clonotypes in ibrutinib-treated CLL. Repertoires were generated with immunoSEQ multiplex PCR, while TCRdb's copy carries only in-frame clones and drops some. The sample shows some 50,000 clones, roughly 63% of them seen only once. CDR1 and CDR2 from the germline V gene are SQVTM and ANQGSEA. Germline trimming cut 4 bases from V and 2 bases from J; bases unmatched to any gene: 4. This CDR3 contains 14 residues. The chain joins TRBV29-1 to TRBJ2-1; 8 nucleotides line up with TRBD1. The receptor comes from a human donor with chronic lymphocytic leukemia. The source material was PBMCs, sampled after 24 months of ibrutinib treatment. The DNA for the CDR3 is TGCAGCGTTGCCCAGGGGGCGGCCTACAATGAGCAGTTCTTC. This translates into CSVAQGAAYNEQFF.